In this sample, the clone carrying this T cell receptor (beta chain) turned up a few times. What it binds is unknown. This sample is drawn from a study of T cell responses to AZD1222 COVID-19 vaccine. Study background: Pooling covered second doses at about 4 or about 12 weeks. Study findings and constraints: Of the AZD1222 recipients, only 5 or 6 were seropositive at baseline. Repertoire sampling was restricted to post-peak T cell response timepoints. At 160-218 and 743-854, vaccine-associated CD4 TCRs were dominant, and they spanned spike.

Germline CDR1 reads MGHDK; CDR2 reads SYGVNS. This CDR3 has 13 amino acids. The germline V and J ends were trimmed by 3 bases and 4 bases, with 7 bases remaining between them. TCRdb's copy holds only in-frame clones and misses some; the assay was immunoSEQ multiplex PCR. Of about 99,000 clones detected, about 90% appear once; the ten largest clones hold 2.9%. The specimen was peripheral blood, collected on day 0 of AZD1222 vaccination. The chain carries TRBV25-1 and TRBJ1-3; maybe TRBD1 (6 bases). This receptor was taken from an adult in good health. The CDR3 here is CASSDTGGNTIYF. CDR3 nucleotide sequence: TGTGCCAGCAGTGACACAGGGGGAAACACCATATATTTT.